This is a list of T cell receptor beta chains from one sample in a study of blood T cell repertoires in COVID-19. Clones were read by immunoSEQ multiplex PCR, and TCRdb kept only the in-frame ones, dropping some. The repertoire consists of 21,000 or so clones, with 75% to 95% occurring once and the leading ten covering 18%. What was sequenced was peripheral blood. These receptors came from a human donor in a cohort sampled during active COVID-19. The CDR3 runs from the conserved cysteine through the conserved F or W. D genes are given only for firm matches. The size field is filled for only some rows; it gives once, few, many or a size class.

CDR3 protein: CSASPLAGGPYEQYF; CDR3 DNA: TGCAGTGCTAGTCCACTAGCGGGGGGTCCCTACGAGCAGTACTTC; V gene: TRBV20-1; D gene: TRBD2; clone size: .; J gene: TRBJ2-7
CDR3 protein: CASSHRGVLPNEKLFF; CDR3 DNA: TGTGCCAGCAGCCACCGAGGAGTCCTTCCTAATGAAAAACTGTTTTTT; V gene: TRBV25-1; D gene: .; clone size: .; J gene: TRBJ1-4
CDR3 protein: CASSLEGQSYGYTF; CDR3 DNA: TGCGCCAGCAGCTTAGAGGGACAGAGCTATGGCTACACCTTC; V gene: TRBV5-1; D gene: TRBD1; clone size: .; J gene: TRBJ1-2
CDR3 protein: CASKGQGNSPLHF; CDR3 DNA: TGTGCCAGCAAGGGACAGGGAAATTCACCCCTCCACTTT; V gene: TRBV25-1; D gene: TRBD1; clone size: few; J gene: TRBJ1-6
CDR3 protein: CASSQDRSGWPGELFF; CDR3 DNA: TGTGCCAGCAGCCAAGATAGGTCAGGGTGGCCCGGGGAGCTGTTTTTT; V gene: TRBV14; D gene: .; clone size: once; J gene: TRBJ2-2
CDR3 protein: CASSDRKGQWFEQYF; CDR3 DNA: TGTGCCAGTAGTGACCGAAAGGGACAGTGGTTCGAGCAGTACTTC; V gene: TRBV19; D gene: TRBD1; clone size: .; J gene: TRBJ2-7
CDR3 protein: CASSLFVSYNEQFF; CDR3 DNA: TGTGCCAGCAGTTTATTCGTATCCTACAATGAGCAGTTCTTC; V gene: TRBV27; D gene: .; clone size: .; J gene: TRBJ2-1
CDR3 protein: CASSTSGQGYWGYTF; CDR3 DNA: TGTGCCAGCAGCACTTCCGGACAGGGGTACTGGGGCTACACCTTC; V gene: TRBV28; D gene: TRBD1; clone size: .; J gene: TRBJ1-2
CDR3 protein: CASSDRPHTGADTQYF; CDR3 DNA: TGTGCCAGTAGTGATCGGCCCCATACAGGGGCAGATACGCAGTATTTT; V gene: TRBV19; D gene: TRBD1; clone size: .; J gene: TRBJ2-3
CDR3 protein: CAQQGADYGYTF; CDR3 DNA: TGTGCCCAACAGGGTGCTGACTATGGCTACACCTTC; V gene: TRBV7-9; D gene: .; clone size: .; J gene: TRBJ1-2
CDR3 protein: CASSQGQGDEKLFF; CDR3 DNA: TGTGCCAGCAGCCAGGGACAGGGGGATGAAAAACTGTTTTTT; V gene: TRBV3-1/TRBV3-2; D gene: TRBD1; clone size: .; J gene: TRBJ1-4
CDR3 protein: CASRGGRDTEAFF; CDR3 DNA: TGTGCCAGCAGGGGGGGACGGGACACTGAAGCTTTCTTT; V gene: TRBV6-5; D gene: .; clone size: .; J gene: TRBJ1-1
CDR3 protein: CASSLLGPNTGELFF; CDR3 DNA: TGCGCCAGCAGCTTACTGGGGCCGAACACCGGGGAGCTGTTTTTT; V gene: TRBV5-1; D gene: .; clone size: .; J gene: TRBJ2-2
CDR3 protein: CASSRQGSTDTQYF; CDR3 DNA: TGTGCCAGCAGCCGACAGGGGAGCACAGATACGCAGTATTTT; V gene: TRBV28; D gene: TRBD1; clone size: once; J gene: TRBJ2-3
CDR3 protein: CASTPTRGQGTGELFF; CDR3 DNA: TGTGCCAGTACCCCAACAAGGGGACAGGGGACCGGGGAGCTGTTTTTT; V gene: TRBV19; D gene: TRBD1; clone size: .; J gene: TRBJ2-2
CDR3 protein: CASSFVQGAEAFF; CDR3 DNA: TGTGCCAGCAGCTTTGTACAGGGGGCGGAAGCTTTCTTT; V gene: TRBV7-2; D gene: TRBD1; clone size: .; J gene: TRBJ1-1
CDR3 protein: CASKESTVVTDTQYF; CDR3 DNA: TGTGCCAGCAAGGAGTCGACAGTGGTCACAGATACGCAGTATTTT; V gene: TRBV2; D gene: .; clone size: .; J gene: TRBJ2-3
CDR3 protein: CATSRDLGDGYTF; CDR3 DNA: TGTGCCACCAGCAGAGATCTAGGGGATGGCTACACCTTC; V gene: TRBV15; D gene: .; clone size: .; J gene: TRBJ1-2
CDR3 protein: CASSQETGVAGGPGDTQYF; CDR3 DNA: TGTGCCAGCAGCCAAGAGACCGGAGTAGCGGGGGGGCCGGGGGATACGCAGTATTTT; V gene: TRBV4-2; D gene: TRBD2; clone size: .; J gene: TRBJ2-3
CDR3 protein: CASSADGGAEQYF; CDR3 DNA: TGCGCCAGCAGCGCGGACGGAGGAGCGGAGCAGTACTTC; V gene: TRBV5-1; D gene: .; clone size: .; J gene: TRBJ2-7
CDR3 protein: CASGIAGGEETQYF; CDR3 DNA: TGCGCCAGCGGTATAGCGGGGGGCGAAGAGACCCAGTACTTC; V gene: TRBV5-1; D gene: TRBD2; clone size: few; J gene: TRBJ2-5
CDR3 protein: CASSPPGQGFSSGNTIYF; CDR3 DNA: TGTGCCAGCTCACCTCCCGGACAGGGATTTTCCTCTGGAAACACCATATATTTT; V gene: TRBV18; D gene: TRBD1; clone size: .; J gene: TRBJ1-3
CDR3 protein: CASSRTGGTEAFF; CDR3 DNA: TGCGCCAGCAGCCGGACGGGAGGAACTGAAGCTTTCTTT; V gene: TRBV5-1; D gene: .; clone size: .; J gene: TRBJ1-1
CDR3 protein: CASSLSVGRQETQYF; CDR3 DNA: TGTGCCAGCAGTTTATCGGTCGGGAGACAAGAGACCCAGTACTTC; V gene: TRBV27; D gene: .; clone size: .; J gene: TRBJ2-5
CDR3 protein: CASSLVAAGTGSYEQYF; CDR3 DNA: TGCGCCAGCAGCTTGGTTGCGGCCGGGACAGGGTCCTACGAGCAGTACTTC; V gene: TRBV5-1; D gene: TRBD1; clone size: .; J gene: TRBJ2-7
CDR3 protein: CASSEGGRYEAFF; CDR3 DNA: TGTGCCAGCAGTGAAGGTGGCAGGTACGAAGCTTTCTTT; V gene: TRBV6-1; D gene: .; clone size: .; J gene: TRBJ1-1
CDR3 protein: CAWKDGTGGYEQYF; CDR3 DNA: TGTGCCTGGAAGGACGGGACAGGGGGCTACGAGCAGTACTTC; V gene: TRBV30; D gene: TRBD1; clone size: .; J gene: TRBJ2-7
CDR3 protein: CASTPRVGGYSNQPQHF; CDR3 DNA: TGTGCCAGTACCCCCCGGGTGGGGGGTTATAGCAATCAGCCCCAGCATTTT; V gene: TRBV19; D gene: .; clone size: .; J gene: TRBJ1-5
CDR3 protein: CATGQVRLNTGELFF; CDR3 DNA: TGTGCCACAGGACAGGTTCGGTTAAACACCGGGGAGCTGTTTTTT; V gene: TRBV27; D gene: TRBD1; clone size: .; J gene: TRBJ2-2
CDR3 protein: CASSPLEGANEQFF; CDR3 DNA: TGTGCCAGCAGCCCCCTTGAGGGGGCTAATGAGCAGTTCTTC; V gene: TRBV5-4; D gene: TRBD1; clone size: few; J gene: TRBJ2-1
CDR3 protein: CASSWRGEGTDTQYF; CDR3 DNA: TGTGCCAGCAGTTGGAGGGGTGAGGGCACAGATACGCAGTATTTT; V gene: TRBV13; D gene: .; clone size: .; J gene: TRBJ2-3
CDR3 protein: CASSPTAGSLNTEAFF; CDR3 DNA: TGCGCCAGCAGCCCTACGGCGGGCAGCCTGAACACTGAAGCTTTCTTT; V gene: TRBV4-3; D gene: .; clone size: .; J gene: TRBJ1-1
CDR3 protein: CASSVGTGGNSPLHF; CDR3 DNA: TGTGCCAGCAGTGTCGGGACAGGGGGTAATTCACCCCTCCACTTT; V gene: TRBV6-4; D gene: TRBD1; clone size: .; J gene: TRBJ1-6
CDR3 protein: CASSGDRGQYEQYF; CDR3 DNA: TGTGCCAGCAGCGGGGACAGGGGGCAATACGAGCAGTACTTC; V gene: TRBV6-5; D gene: TRBD1; clone size: few; J gene: TRBJ2-7
CDR3 protein: CASISSHLNLFNSPLHF; CDR3 DNA: TGCGCCAGCATCTCAAGTCATCTTAACCTATTTAATTCACCCCTCCACTTT; V gene: TRBV23-1; D gene: .; clone size: .; J gene: TRBJ1-6
CDR3 protein: CASSSLPGLAGGSDEQYF; CDR3 DNA: TGTGCCAGCAGCAGCCTTCCGGGACTAGCGGGGGGTTCGGACGAGCAGTACTTC; V gene: TRBV6-2/TRBV6-3; D gene: TRBD2; clone size: .; J gene: TRBJ2-7
CDR3 protein: CASSIFRGSTDTQYF; CDR3 DNA: TGTGCCAGTAGTATATTTAGGGGGAGCACAGATACGCAGTATTTT; V gene: TRBV19; D gene: .; clone size: .; J gene: TRBJ2-3
CDR3 protein: CAAGRGAGRGEAFF; CDR3 DNA: TGCGCCGCGGGAAGGGGAGCAGGGCGGGGTGAAGCTTTCTTT; V gene: TRBV10-2; D gene: .; clone size: .; J gene: TRBJ1-1
CDR3 protein: CASSPLHGADTEAFF; CDR3 DNA: TGTGCCAGCAGTCCCTTACATGGGGCTGACACTGAAGCTTTCTTT; V gene: TRBV6-1; D gene: .; clone size: .; J gene: TRBJ1-1
CDR3 protein: CASSWARGKLFF; CDR3 DNA: TGTGCCAGCAGCTGGGCAAGAGGGAAACTGTTTTTT; V gene: TRBV11-2; D gene: .; clone size: .; J gene: TRBJ1-4
CDR3 protein: CASSLGTEFTDTQYF; CDR3 DNA: TGTGCCAGCAGCTTAGGAACGGAGTTCACAGATACGCAGTATTTT; V gene: TRBV11-3; D gene: .; clone size: .; J gene: TRBJ2-3
CDR3 protein: CAWRPDRDEQYF; CDR3 DNA: TGTGCCTGGAGACCTGACAGGGACGAGCAGTACTTC; V gene: TRBV30; D gene: TRBD1; clone size: .; J gene: TRBJ2-7
CDR3 protein: CASSPGGVYDYTF; CDR3 DNA: TGTGCCAGCAGCCCTGGGGGGGTTTACGACTACACCTTC; V gene: TRBV9; D gene: .; clone size: .; J gene: TRBJ1-2
CDR3 protein: CASIGQGAYNEQFF; CDR3 DNA: TGTGCCAGTATTGGACAGGGGGCATACAATGAGCAGTTCTTC; V gene: TRBV19; D gene: TRBD1; clone size: .; J gene: TRBJ2-1
CDR3 protein: CASSQGSGVGYTF; CDR3 DNA: TGTGCCAGCAGCCAAGGGAGCGGAGTCGGCTACACCTTC; V gene: TRBV3-1/TRBV3-2; D gene: .; clone size: once; J gene: TRBJ1-2